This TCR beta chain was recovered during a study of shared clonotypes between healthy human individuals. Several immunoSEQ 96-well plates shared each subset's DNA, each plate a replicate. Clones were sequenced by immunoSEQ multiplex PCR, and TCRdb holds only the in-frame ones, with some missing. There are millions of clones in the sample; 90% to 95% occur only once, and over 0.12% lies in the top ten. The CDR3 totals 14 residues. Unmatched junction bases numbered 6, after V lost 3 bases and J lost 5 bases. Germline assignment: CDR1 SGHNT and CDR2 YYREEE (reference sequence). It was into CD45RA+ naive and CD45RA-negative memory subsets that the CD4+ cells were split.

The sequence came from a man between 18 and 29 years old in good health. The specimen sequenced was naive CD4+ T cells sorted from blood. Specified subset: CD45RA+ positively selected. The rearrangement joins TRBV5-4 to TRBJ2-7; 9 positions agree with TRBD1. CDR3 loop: CASSWDRASNEQYF. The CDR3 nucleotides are TGTGCCAGCAGCTGGGACAGGGCTTCTAACGAGCAGTACTTC.